This T cell receptor (beta chain) was identified during a study of blood T cell repertoires in COVID-19. Cohorts were assigned according to the clinical history that participants reported. Original processing notes: Amplifying reference gene primers gave estimates of nucleated cell counts. Measured with immunoSEQ multiplex PCR; TCRdb has only the in-frame clones, and not every one. V, J and clone size derive from that table, while D and trimming were established from the DNA sequence. The table shows 250,000 to 400,000 clones, with around 87% occurring only once. The clonotype was recovered from a woman in her thirties who had recovered from COVID-19. The sequenced sample consisted of PBMCs or T cells enriched from blood (not recorded which).

The CDR3 loop reads CASSSSGSSGNTIYF. The CDR3 DNA reads TGTGCCAGCAGCTCCTCCGGGAGCTCTGGAAACACCATATATTTT. The V gene is TRBV7-9, the J gene TRBJ1-3; D gene uncertain. V gave up 4 bases and J gave up 0 bases, with 10 bases separating them. Germline CDR1 reads SEHNR; CDR2 reads FQNEAQ (reference sequence). CDR3 length equals 15 residues.